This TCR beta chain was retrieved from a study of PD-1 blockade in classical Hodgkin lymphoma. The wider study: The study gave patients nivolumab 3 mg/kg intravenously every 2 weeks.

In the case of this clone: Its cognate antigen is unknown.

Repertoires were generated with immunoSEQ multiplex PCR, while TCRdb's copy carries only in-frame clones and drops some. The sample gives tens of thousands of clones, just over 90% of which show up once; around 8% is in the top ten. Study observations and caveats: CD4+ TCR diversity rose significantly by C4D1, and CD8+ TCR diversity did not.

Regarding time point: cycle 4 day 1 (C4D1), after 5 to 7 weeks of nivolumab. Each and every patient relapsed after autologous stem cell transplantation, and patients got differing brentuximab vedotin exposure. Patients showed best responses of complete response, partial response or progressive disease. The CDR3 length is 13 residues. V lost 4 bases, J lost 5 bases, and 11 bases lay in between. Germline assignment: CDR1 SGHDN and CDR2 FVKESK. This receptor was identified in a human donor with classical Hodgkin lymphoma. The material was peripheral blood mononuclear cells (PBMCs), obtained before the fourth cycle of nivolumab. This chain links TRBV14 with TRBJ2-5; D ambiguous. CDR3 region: CASSPIGAETQYF. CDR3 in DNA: TGTGCCAGCAGCCCGATCGGTGCGGAGACCCAGTACTTC.